Below, 19 T cell receptor beta chains from the same sample are listed, as sequenced in a study of OX40 agonist ivuxolimab in advanced cancers. Library method: the immunoSEQ multiplex PCR assay. TCRdb retrieved this table from immuneACCESS and kept in-frame rearrangements only. Not all clones are present; in checked studies, unresolved V genes account for under half, and no reason is known for the remainder. Within this sample are around 87,000 clones, with around 94% of them counted one time only. In total, the top ten clones hold around 2.5% of the sample. The material sequenced was CD4+ or CD8+ T cells sorted from blood, taken in a trial of the OX40 agonist ivuxolimab. The receptors stem from an adult with an advanced solid tumor such as melanoma, head and neck, liver or kidney cancer.

The chain links TRBV6-6 to TRBJ2-7, with 8 bases lining up with TRBD1. J gave up 4 bases and V 6 bases, and 5 bases lay outside the gene matches. The CDR3 spans 13 residues. Germline V CDR1 and CDR2: MNHNY, SVGAGI (reference sequence). The CDR3 region has the DNA TGTGCCAGCAGGACAGGGGAATCGTACGAGCAGTACTTC. This sequence encodes CASRTGESYEQYF.

V usage is TRBV9 and J usage is TRBJ2-1, with 9 bases matching TRBD2. V lost 4 bases and J lost 1; bases outside the gene matches: 6. This CDR3 region has 16 residues. Germline values: CDR1 SGDLS, CDR2 YYNGEE. The DNA of the CDR3 is TGTGCCAGCAGCCCAACAGCGGGAGGTTCCTACAATGAGCAGTTCTTC. The encoded protein is CASSPTAGGSYNEQFF.

The rearrangement uses TRBV9 and TRBJ1-1; TRBD1 is a possible D gene (6 bases). This CDR3 comprises 15 residues. V lost 5 bases to trimming and J lost 2 bases, with 16 bases between them. In germline, CDR1 is SGDLS, CDR2 YYNGEE. The CDR3 is CASSRGIQRNTEAFF. The CDR3 DNA reads TGTGCCAGCAGTAGGGGGATACAGAGAAACACTGAAGCTTTCTTT.

This sequence joins TRBV14 and TRBJ1-1; no clear D gene. V lost 0 bases and J lost 11, with 16 bases in between. The CDR3 totals 14 residues. Germline-derived CDR1 and CDR2 are SGHDN and FVKESK. CDR3 sequence (DNA): TGTGCCAGCAGCCAAGATGTCGGGTTTAGTGGTGCTTTCTTT. Its protein is CASSQDVGFSGAFF.

The genes are TRBV9 and TRBJ1-2; 7 bases agree with TRBD1. Germline CDR1 and CDR2: SGDLS and YYNGEE. The V segment lost 0 bases and the J segment 1 base; nucleotides outside the gene matches: 6. The CDR3 has 16 amino acids. The CDR3 DNA follows: TGTGCCAGCAGCGTAGAAGGGACAGCGGTTAACTATGGCTACACCTTC. This sequence encodes CASSVEGTAVNYGYTF.

The chain has TRBV4-3 and TRBJ1-2; 7 nucleotides agree with TRBD1. The germline V gene has CDR1 LGHNA and CDR2 YSLEER. CDR3 size: 18 residues. After removal of 0 bases from V and 2 bases from J, the junction contained 12 bases not matched to a gene. The CDR3 nucleotides are TGCGCCAGCAGCCAAGATTTCCCGAGGGACAGACCAAACTATGGCTACACCTTC. It is translated as CASSQDFPRDRPNYGYTF.

The gene calls are TRBV6-1 and TRBJ1-2, with 7 bases lining up with TRBD1. Germline V gene data show CDR1 as MNHNS and CDR2 as SASEGT. The V and J ends lost 1 base and 5 bases, in that order; junction bases with no gene match: 16. CDR3 length: 18 amino acids. Here the CDR3 DNA reads TGTGCCAGCAGTGAAGTACGTTGGCCCCCCGCGACAGGGTATGGCTACACCTTC. Its translation is CASSEVRWPPATGYGYTF.

This clone was seen a handful of times. The rearrangement uses TRBV11-2 and TRBJ1-1, with D perhaps matching TRBD1 (5 bases). Germline V gene lookup returns CDR1 SGHAT and CDR2 FQNNGV. This CDR3 spans 12 amino acids. Trimming stripped 6 bases from V and 6 bases from J, with 11 bases between. The DNA of the CDR3 is TGTGCCAGCAGTCTAGCGGGGGCTGAAGCTTTCTTT. Encoded protein: CASSLAGAEAFF.

The chain uses TRBV9 and TRBJ2-7; D assignment may be TRBD1 or TRBD2 (5 bases each). The CDR3 is 15 amino acids. Trimming took off 2 bases at V and 5 bases at J, with 17 bases between the two ends. The germline CDR1 and CDR2 sequences are SGDLS and YYNGEE. The CDR3 sequence is CASSVGREFRDEQYF. CDR3 DNA: TGTGCCAGCAGCGTTGGCAGGGAGTTCAGGGACGAGCAGTACTTC.

The V gene is TRBV29-1, the J gene TRBJ2-3; 9 nucleotides align to TRBD2. The germline gives CDR1 SQVTM, CDR2 ANQGSEA. This CDR3 has 16 amino acids. The V segment lost 3 bases and the J segment 4 bases; nucleotides outside the gene matches: 11. CDR3 region: CSVDSAGGPFPDTQYF. For the CDR3, the DNA is TGCAGCGTTGATTCCGCGGGAGGGCCATTCCCAGATACGCAGTATTTT.

The J gene is TRBJ2-5, the V gene TRBV19, with a tentative D call TRBD2 (6 bases). Per the germline V gene, CDR1 is LNHDA and CDR2 is SQIVND (reference sequence). Between the trimmed V and J ends, which lost 5 bases and 4 bases, there was a span of 20 bases. The CDR3 is 16 amino acids. The CDR3 DNA reads TGTGCCAGTAGTCCGCGGTCCGGGAGTAGGGTAGAGACCCAGTACTTC. Its translation: CASSPRSGSRVETQYF.

CDR3 in DNA: TGCGCCAGCAGCCAAGATACGGGGCCAGGGAGTCGATCCGAGCAGTACTTC. This codes for CASSQDTGPGSRSEQYF. The chain links TRBV4-1 to TRBJ2-7; D assignment may be TRBD1 or TRBD2 (5 bases each). V shed 0 bases and J shed 6 bases, with 21 bases lying between them. The germline CDR1 and CDR2 sequences are MGHRA and YSYEKL. The CDR3 spans 17 residues.

This clone was detected once. This chain links TRBV30 with TRBJ2-3; 10 bases match TRBD2. The germline V gene has CDR1 GTSNPN and CDR2 SVGIG (reference sequence). Trimming at V came to 4 bases and at J to 5 bases, leaving 12 bases not matched to a gene. CDR3 length: 16 amino acids. This CDR3 is CAWMGAAGGLKDTQYF. CDR3 coding DNA: TGTGCCTGGATGGGGGCAGCGGGGGGGCTTAAAGATACGCAGTATTTT.

V usage is TRBV7-9 and J usage is TRBJ2-1; no clear D gene. Germline assignment: CDR1 SEHNR and CDR2 FQNEAQ (reference sequence). CDR3 length: 13 amino acids. With 3 bases removed from V and 8 bases from J, the gap between germline ends came to 11 bases. The CDR3 loop is CASSFRPADEQFF. CDR3 DNA sequence: TGTGCCAGCAGCTTTAGACCCGCCGATGAGCAGTTCTTC.

The chain links TRBV27 to TRBJ2-6; the D is unclear. V was trimmed by 3 bases and J by 5 bases, leaving 5 bases between them. Germline values: CDR1 MNHEY, CDR2 SMNVEV (reference sequence). This CDR3 comprises 13 residues. CDR3 residues: CASSFDRANVLTF. Written as DNA, the CDR3 is TGTGCCAGCAGTTTCGACAGGGCCAACGTCCTGACTTTC.

This sequence joins TRBV27 and TRBJ2-2; perhaps TRBD1 as D (7 bases). The CDR3 spans 17 residues. Germline-derived CDR1 and CDR2 are MNHEY and SMNVEV (reference sequence). Between the trimmed V and J ends, which lost 1 base and 6 bases, there was a span of 18 bases. DNA for the CDR3: TGTGCCAGCAGTTTATTGATTGGGCCAGGGGGGTCCGGGGAGCTGTTTTTT. This sequence encodes CASSLLIGPGGSGELFF.

The chain recombines TRBV5-5 with TRBJ2-7; D is possibly TRBD1 (5 bases). V dropped 0 bases and J dropped 2 bases, with 9 bases sitting between them. The CDR3 sequence is 14 residues long. CDR1 is SGHKS, CDR2 YYEKEE, per germline (reference sequence). Here the CDR3 reads CASSLVDKTYEQYF. The CDR3 DNA sequence: TGTGCCAGCAGCTTGGTGGACAAGACCTACGAGCAGTACTTC.

The chain is built from TRBV4-1 and TRBJ1-2, with no clear D. The germline V gene has CDR1 MGHRA and CDR2 YSYEKL. The CDR3 is 14 amino acids. V lost 4 bases to trimming and J lost 8 bases, with 17 bases between them. The CDR3 spells CASSPGGERGGYTF. The CDR3 nucleotides are TGCGCCAGCAGCCCCGGCGGGGAACGCGGAGGCTACACCTTC.

The V gene is TRBV6-5, the J gene TRBJ1-1; D remains ambiguous. The CDR3 covers 13 residues. The germline V gene has CDR1 MNHEY and CDR2 SVGAGI. V lost 5 bases and J lost 3, with 10 bases in between. The CDR3 coding sequence is TGTGCCAGCAGTCCGGAGGTTTACACTGAAGCTTTCTTT. This gives the protein CASSPEVYTEAFF.